These T cell receptor beta chains were read from a single sample in a study of shared clonotypes between healthy human individuals. Generated by immunoSEQ multiplex PCR, the TCRdb table keeps only in-frame clones and is missing some. This sample has approximately 1.5 million clones, with 95% to 99% found just once. Sequencing was done on a sample of naive CD4+ T cells sorted from blood. The receptors shown here come from a man aged 25 to 40 in good health. The CDR3 runs from the conserved cysteine through the conserved F or W. D genes are given only for firm matches. The size of a clone is reported for some rows only, either as once, few or many, or as a class for expanded clones.

V gene	clone size	J gene	D gene	CDR3 DNA	CDR3 protein
TRBV27	-	TRBJ2-1	-	TGTGCCAGCAGTTTAACGACGGGGTACAATGAGCAGTTCTTC	CASSLTTGYNEQFF
TRBV14	-	TRBJ1-3	-	TGTGCCAGCAGCCCAACTTTAGGGTCGGGAAACACCATATATTTT	CASSPTLGSGNTIYF
TRBV6-5	-	TRBJ1-1	-	TGTGCCAGCAGCTTGACGGTTTGGGGGAACACTGAAGCTTTCTTT	CASSLTVWGNTEAFF
TRBV7-9	-	TRBJ2-7	TRBD2	TGTGCCAGCAGCTGGGCAGCGATCGGGACTAGCGGCTCCTACGAGCAGTACTTC	CASSWAAIGTSGSYEQYF
TRBV5-1	-	TRBJ1-1	-	TGCGCCAGCAGCTTTCGGTCAGAAGAAGCTTTCTTT	CASSFRSEEAFF
TRBV9	-	TRBJ1-1	-	TGTGCCAGCAGTCGAGCAGGGAGCGCTGAAGCTTTCTTT	CASSRAGSAEAFF
TRBV5-6	-	TRBJ2-6	TRBD1	TGTGCCAGCAGCTTGATGACAGGGGGGACTACTGGGGCCAACGTCCTGACTTTC	CASSLMTGGTTGANVLTF
TRBV18	-	TRBJ1-2	-	TGTGCCAGCTCACCACAACAGTCAGGGTATGGCTACACCTTC	CASSPQQSGYGYTF
TRBV7-2	-	TRBJ1-1	-	TGTGCCAGCAGCTCGTTCTATGAAGCTTTCTTT	CASSSFYEAFF
TRBV4-3	-	TRBJ2-7	-	TGCGCCAGCAGCCAAGGCGCAGTCTCCTACGAGCAGTACTTC	CASSQGAVSYEQYF
TRBV27	-	TRBJ2-1	-	TGTGCCAGCAGTTTCAAGCCCCAAATCATTGAGCAGTTCTTC	CASSFKPQIIEQFF
TRBV9	-	TRBJ1-2	-	TGTGCCAGCAGCGTAGCTAGAGGGACTGACGGCTACACCTTC	CASSVARGTDGYTF
TRBV27	-	TRBJ2-5	TRBD2	TGTGCCAGCAGTTTGACTAGCGGGAGCCCTCTCCAAGAGACCCAGTACTTC	CASSLTSGSPLQETQYF
TRBV7-9	-	TRBJ2-3	-	TGTGCCAGCAGCTTAGCGTTGACCACAGATACGCAGTATTTT	CASSLALTTDTQYF
TRBV7-9	-	TRBJ2-3	TRBD1	TGTGCCAGCAGCCCCGGGACAGGGCCGGCAGATACGCAGTATTTT	CASSPGTGPADTQYF
TRBV11-2	-	TRBJ1-4	TRBD1	TGTGCCAGCAGCCCGCGGACAGGGGAGGAAAAACTGTTTTTT	CASSPRTGEEKLFF
TRBV9	-	TRBJ2-1	TRBD2	TGTGCCAGCAGCGTAGTTCCGTCCCGGGAAGCGGGGAACTACAATGAGCAGTTCTTC	CASSVVPSREAGNYNEQFF
TRBV11-2	-	TRBJ1-2	-	TGTGCCAGCAGCTTACGCCCCTATGGCTACACCTTC	CASSLRPYGYTF
TRBV18	-	TRBJ2-7	TRBD2	TGTGCCAGCTCACCCATTAGGACTAGCGGGAGTAGCCCCTACGAGCAGTACTTC	CASSPIRTSGSSPYEQYF
TRBV14	-	TRBJ2-7	TRBD1	TGTGCCAGCAGCCAAGGTAGACCCCGGGACAGGGAGACCTACGAGCAGTACTTC	CASSQGRPRDRETYEQYF
TRBV7-9	-	TRBJ2-3	-	TGTGCCAGCAGCACGGGACTGGGCTGGCGCACAGATACGCAGTATTTT	CASSTGLGWRTDTQYF
TRBV15	-	TRBJ2-2	-	TGTGCCACCAGCAGAGATGGGGCAGGACCAGGGAGGGAGCTGTTTTTT	CATSRDGAGPGRELFF
TRBV7-2	-	TRBJ2-7	TRBD1	TGTGCCAGCAGCTTCTCCGGGACAGGGGGTGTGAGCTCCTACGAGCAGTACTTC	CASSFSGTGGVSSYEQYF
TRBV7-8	-	TRBJ1-1	-	TGTGCCAGCAGCTTTAGGACAACCGGGAGGTCTCATGAAGCTTTCTTT	CASSFRTTGRSHEAFF
TRBV28	-	TRBJ1-2	-	TGTGCCAGCAGTTCGGGTTCTCTTCAAATCTATGGCTACGCCTTC	CASSSGSLQIYGYAF
TRBV28	-	TRBJ1-1	-	TGTGCCAGCACCTGGAGTGACACTGAAGCTTTCTTT	CASTWSDTEAFF
TRBV28	-	TRBJ2-1	TRBD2	TGTGCCAGCAGGAAGCTTAGCGGGAGGGCGGGTGAGCAGTTCTTC	CASRKLSGRAGEQFF
TRBV18	-	TRBJ2-1	TRBD2	TGTGCCAGCTCACCCCTAGCGGGTACGGTAAGCTCCTACAATGAGCAGTTCTTC	CASSPLAGTVSSYNEQFF
TRBV15	-	TRBJ2-1	TRBD2	TGTGCCACCAGCAGAACCCGACTAGCGGGAGTTTCCTACAATGAGCAGTTCTTC	CATSRTRLAGVSYNEQFF
TRBV13	-	TRBJ2-6	-	TGTGCCAGCAGCGGATCCAGCGGCTACTCTGGGGCCAACGTCCTGACTTTC	CASSGSSGYSGANVLTF
TRBV28	-	TRBJ2-7	TRBD2	TGTGCCAGCAGCGGATGGGGAGGGGCTGCCTACGAGCAGTACTTC	CASSGWGGAAYEQYF
TRBV9	-	TRBJ2-5	TRBD1	TGTGCCAGCAACGCTAAGAGGGACAGAGGCCAAGAGACCCAGTACTTC	CASNAKRDRGQETQYF
TRBV9	-	TRBJ2-3	-	TGTGCCAGCAGCGTAGATTGGGGTCCTACAGATACGCAGTATTTT	CASSVDWGPTDTQYF
TRBV11-3	-	TRBJ2-1	-	TGTGCCAGCAGCTCTAATTCCAATGAGCAGTTCTTC	CASSSNSNEQFF
TRBV28	once	TRBJ1-2	-	TGTGCCAGCAGGCAGGCATTGTATGGCTACACCTTC	CASRQALYGYTF
TRBV27	-	TRBJ2-3	TRBD2	TGTGCCAGCAGTCCGGGACTAGCGGGCACAGATACGCAGTATTTT	CASSPGLAGTDTQYF
TRBV9	-	TRBJ2-2	TRBD1	TGTGCCAGCAGCGTAGGGGGACAGGCCACCGGGGAGCTGTTTTTT	CASSVGGQATGELFF
TRBV5-1	-	TRBJ2-3	-	TGCGCCAGCAGCCGGTCGGGGGAAGCAGATACGCAGTATTTT	CASSRSGEADTQYF
TRBV10-2	-	TRBJ2-7	-	TGCGCCAGCAGTAGGGCCGAAGCAGGAAGGAACGAGCAGTACTTC	CASSRAEAGRNEQYF
TRBV7-6	-	TRBJ2-6	-	TGTGCCAGCAGCCTACAGGGTGGAGGGGCCAACGTCCTGACTTTC	CASSLQGGGANVLTF
TRBV6-6	-	TRBJ1-2	TRBD1	TGTGCCAGCAGTTACTCGACAGGGAACTATGGCTACACCTTC	CASSYSTGNYGYTF
TRBV7-9	-	TRBJ1-2	-	TGTGCCAGCAGCCCCGACGGGTTCTATGGCTACACCTTC	CASSPDGFYGYTF
TRBV11-3	-	TRBJ2-1	TRBD1	TGTGCCAGCAGCGACCGCCAGGGGGACTACAATGAGCAGTTCTTC	CASSDRQGDYNEQFF
TRBV9	-	TRBJ2-5	-	TGTGCCAGCAGCGTAGGATTAACTCAAGAGACCCAGTACTTC	CASSVGLTQETQYF
TRBV5-1	-	TRBJ2-1	TRBD2	TGCGCCAGCAGCGAGGACCCTAGCGGGACTTACAATGAGCAGTTCTTC	CASSEDPSGTYNEQFF
TRBV4-3	-	TRBJ2-7	TRBD1	TGCGCCAGCAGCCAAGAGGAGACAGGGGCCTCCTACGAGCAGTACTTC	CASSQEETGASYEQYF
TRBV2	-	TRBJ2-3	-	TGTGCCAGCAGTGAAAGTACAGATACGCAGTATTTT	CASSESTDTQYF
TRBV29-1	-	TRBJ1-2	-	TGCAGCGTTACGGGACCCTCGGGTGGCTACACCTTC	CSVTGPSGGYTF
TRBV7-2	-	TRBJ2-1	-	TGTGCCAGCAGCCGAGCGGATGAGCAGTTCTTC	CASSRADEQFF
TRBV9	-	TRBJ1-1	-	TGTGCCAGCAGCAGACAGATGAACACTGAAGCTTTCTTT	CASSRQMNTEAFF
TRBV25-1	-	TRBJ2-5	TRBD2	TGTGCCAGCAGTGAATTGGGACTAGGGGAGACCCAGTACTTC	CASSELGLGETQYF
TRBV28	-	TRBJ1-2	-	TGTGCCAGCAGTCCCCCCGGCAGGGTTGGGGGCTACACCTTC	CASSPPGRVGGYTF
TRBV25-1	-	TRBJ2-7	-	TGTGCCAGCAGTGGGGGCTCGAAGCAGTACTTC	CASSGGSKQYF
TRBV9	once	TRBJ2-7	TRBD2	TGTGCCAGCAGCGTAGAGGCGGGAGTCTCCTACGAGCAGTACTTC	CASSVEAGVSYEQYF
TRBV2	-	TRBJ2-2	-	TGTGCCAGCAGTGGTGTGAGAAACACCGGGGAGCTGTTTTTT	CASSGVRNTGELFF